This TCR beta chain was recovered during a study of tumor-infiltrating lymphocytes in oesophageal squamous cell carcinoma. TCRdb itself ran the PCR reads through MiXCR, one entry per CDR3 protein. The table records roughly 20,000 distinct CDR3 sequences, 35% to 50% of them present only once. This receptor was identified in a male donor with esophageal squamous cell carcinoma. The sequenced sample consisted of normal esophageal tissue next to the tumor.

CDR3 loop: CASNRGTRGYTF. Here the CDR3 DNA reads TGTGCCAGCAACAGGGGGACGCGCGGCTACACCTTC. The chain couples TRBV28 to TRBJ1-2; 8 nucleotides agree with TRBD1. The CDR3 loop spans 12 amino acids. With 7 bases clipped from V and 8 bases from J, the junction kept 6 bases outside the gene matches. CDR1 and CDR2 from the germline V gene are MDHEN and SYDVKM.